A single sample gave rise to the 14 T cell receptor beta chains below, sequenced in a study of immune cell composition in non-small cell lung cancer (dated by TCRdb to between 2016 and 2019). Libraries were constructed by the immunoSEQ multiplex PCR assay. TCRdb mirrors the immuneACCESS table, restricted to in-frame sequences. Some clones are absent from its copies; in checked studies, under half trace to an unresolved V gene, and the reason for the others is unknown. Present in this sample are about 2,000 clones, over 75% of which were seen just once. The ten largest clones add up to approximately 14% of the sample. Sequencing was carried out using lung tumor tissue. These receptors were obtained from a human donor with non-small cell lung cancer.

J is TRBJ2-1 and V is TRBV11-2; D perhaps matches TRBD2 (5 bases). This CDR3 has 15 residues. Germline CDR1 SGHAT, CDR2 FQNNGV. With 3 bases removed from V and 8 bases from J, the gap between germline ends came to 17 bases. As DNA, the CDR3 is TGTGCCAGCAGCTTTGGCAGCGGACCACAATATGAGCAGTTCTTC. Translation: CASSFGSGPQYEQFF.

In its sample, this clone was seen once. The V and J genes are TRBV2 and TRBJ1-2; possibly TRBD1 for D (5 bases). The germline V and J ends were trimmed by 4 bases and 8 bases, with 11 bases remaining between them. The CDR3 covers 12 residues. Germline V lookup: CDR1 SNHLY, CDR2 FYNNEI. The CDR3 nucleotides read TGTGCCAGCAGTGGCGGGGGATGGGGCTACACCTTC. Translated: CASSGGGWGYTF.

This clone is labeled as large. V and J are TRBV5-3 and TRBJ1-2; 7 bases align to TRBD1. TRBV5-3 is sorted into the ORF group, with uncertain function. Trimming at V came to 3 bases and at J to 4 bases, leaving 6 bases not matched to a gene. This CDR3 has 14 amino acids. CDR3 nucleotide sequence: TGTGCCAGAAGCTCCTCAACAGGGGTCTATGGCTACACCTTC. It encodes CARSSSTGVYGYTF.

This chain joins TRBV5-6 and TRBJ1-2, with D possibly TRBD1 on 5 matching bases. The CDR3 length is 11 residues. V lost 3 bases and J lost 7, with 7 bases in between. Germline CDR1 SGHDT, CDR2 YYEEEE. The CDR3 DNA is TGTGCCAGCAGCTGGACATCTGGCTACACCTTC. Protein product: CASSWTSGYTF.

The chain is built from TRBV5-1 and TRBJ2-1; TRBD2 matches 10 bases. Germline CDR1 is SGHRS and CDR2 is YFSETQ. V lost 1 base to trimming and J lost 3 bases; unmatched junction nucleotides: 19. The CDR3 covers 21 residues. The CDR3 nucleotides read TGCGCCAGCAGCTTGCCCCGCAATGGTAGCGGGAGGCCCTCTGACTACAATGAGCAGTTCTTC. Translated: CASSLPRNGSGRPSDYNEQFF. Variable domain in full (rest from reference TRBV5-1 and TRBJ2-1): KAGVTQTPRYLIKTRGQQVTLSCSPISGHRSVSWYQQTPGQGLQFLFEYFSETQRNKGNFPGRFSGRQFSNSRSEMNVSTLELGDSALYLCASSLPRNGSGRPSDYNEQFFGPGTRLTVL.

The J gene is TRBJ2-5, the V gene TRBV6-6; no reliable D call. The CDR3 length is 13 residues. CDR1 and CDR2 (germline): MNHNY, SVGAGI (reference sequence). Trimming took off 2 bases at V and 2 bases at J, with 6 bases between the two ends. The CDR3 DNA is TGTGCCAGCAGTTACGGCTTACAAGAGACCCAGTACTTC. It codes for CASSYGLQETQYF.

The V and J genes are TRBV6-5 and TRBJ2-2; possible D gene TRBD1, 6 bases. This CDR3 contains 14 residues. V gave up 7 bases and J gave up 4 bases, with 13 bases separating them. Germline V gene data show CDR1 as MNHEY and CDR2 as SVGAGI. CDR3 sequence: CASKQGTTTGELFF. CDR3 sequence (DNA): TGTGCCAGCAAGCAGGGGACGACCACCGGGGAGCTGTTTTTT.

V is TRBV27 and J is TRBJ2-7; weak D call: TRBD2 (6 bases). The V and J ends lost 5 bases and 0 bases respectively, with 17 bases between them. This CDR3 spans 16 amino acids. Germline lookup yields CDR1 MNHEY and CDR2 SMNVEV (reference sequence). CDR3 residues: CASSRRRGLSSYEQYF. The DNA of the CDR3 is TGTGCCAGCAGTCGCCGGAGGGGCCTCAGCTCCTACGAGCAGTACTTC.

The chain employs TRBV6-1 and TRBJ2-7, with 7 bases identical to TRBD1. CDR3 length equals 16 residues. Germline loops: CDR1 MNHNS, CDR2 SASEGT. V lost 2 bases, J lost 0 bases, and 7 bases stayed unmatched. In DNA, the CDR3 is TGTGCCAGCAGTGAAAGTCCCGGGACAGTCTCCTACGAGCAGTACTTC. The encoded protein is CASSESPGTVSYEQYF.

The V call is TRBV5-6, the J call TRBJ1-4; 9 bases align to TRBD1. The trim removed 4 bases at V and 5 bases at J, leaving 6 bases unmatched. The CDR3 has 15 amino acids. The germline V gene encodes CDR1 SGHDT and CDR2 YYEEEE. The chain's CDR3 is CASSPAGTGNEKLFF. DNA of the CDR3: TGTGCCAGCAGCCCGGCCGGGACAGGGAATGAAAAACTGTTTTTT. The complete variable domain, with remaining parts taken from reference TRBV5-6 and TRBJ1-4, reads DAGVTQSPTHLIKTRGQQVTLRCSPKSGHDTVSWYQQALGQGPQFIFQYYEEEERQRGNFPDRFSGHQFPNYSSELNVNALLLGDSALYLCASSPAGTGNEKLFFGSGTQLSVL.

This chain uses TRBV4-3 with TRBJ2-3; D perhaps matches TRBD2 (6 bases). CDR1 is LGHNA and CDR2 is YSLEER in the germline V gene. This CDR3 contains 15 residues. The V and J ends lost 1 base and 6 bases respectively, with 14 bases between them. The CDR3 DNA reads as TGCGCCAGCAGCCAAGCCCGACTAGTTCCGGATACGCAGTATTTT. Encoded protein: CASSQARLVPDTQYF.

This sequence joins TRBV28 and TRBJ2-5; maybe TRBD2 (6 bases). Trimming cost V 6 bases and J 5 bases, with 13 bases left between them. The CDR3 is 13 residues long. Germline lookup yields CDR1 MDHEN and CDR2 SYDVKM. CDR3 amino acids: CASSGTPWETQYF. CDR3 DNA sequence: TGTGCCAGCAGCGGGACTCCCTGGGAGACCCAGTACTTC.

The V gene is TRBV15, the J gene TRBJ2-7; 9 bases map to TRBD2. This CDR3 spans 20 amino acids. Germline CDR1 LNHNV, CDR2 YYDKDF (reference sequence). Losses at the gene ends were 4 bases for V and 1 base for J; bases not matched to a gene: 20. The CDR3 nucleotides read TGTGCCACCAGCAATCGTCTCCGTATGGACGGACTAGCGAGGTCCTACGAGCAGTACTTC. This codes for CATSNRLRMDGLARSYEQYF.

The genes are TRBV2 and TRBJ2-6; D is perhaps TRBD1 (5 bases). CDR1 is SNHLY and CDR2 is FYNNEI in the germline V gene. The CDR3 has 15 amino acids. V dropped 6 bases and J dropped 1 base, with 10 bases sitting between them. CDR3 nucleotides: TGTGCCAGCAGCACCCAGGGTTCTGGGGCCAACGTCCTGACTTTC. Residues: CASSTQGSGANVLTF.